These 2 T cell receptor beta chains share one sample of origin, sequenced in a study of blood T cell repertoires in COVID-19. Sequencing used immunoSEQ multiplex PCR; TCRdb keeps in-frame clones, though not all of them. The sample consists of 150,000 or so clones, around 80% of them appearing once. Sequencing was done on a sample of peripheral blood. The receptor source for this set is a woman aged 70-85 years with acute or convalescent COVID-19.

V is TRBV19 and J is TRBJ2-1, with D tentatively TRBD2 (7 bases). Trimming pared 7 bases from V and 6 bases from J, leaving 13 bases between. From germline, CDR1 is LNHDA and CDR2 SQIVND (reference sequence). This CDR3 has 13 residues. CDR3 in DNA: TGTGCCAGTATGGGGGGGGCGCCCAATGAGCAGTTCTTC. Amino acid sequence: CASMGGAPNEQFF.

This chain joins TRBV30 and TRBJ2-7, with D perhaps matching TRBD1 (5 bases). This CDR3 comprises 11 residues. The V gene lost 2 bases and the J gene lost 4 bases, with 6 bases spanning the gap. The germline V gene has CDR1 GTSNPN and CDR2 SVGIG (reference sequence). CDR3 sequence reads: CAWSTGYEQYF. The DNA for the CDR3 is TGTGCCTGGAGTACAGGATACGAGCAGTACTTC.